This TCR beta chain is drawn from a study of blood T cells in healthy people across ages. General study results and limits: Roughly linear declines in TCR beta diversity per million T cells occurred with age.

The CDR3 length is 10 residues. Trimming stripped 3 bases from V and 11 bases from J, with 9 bases between. Germline V gene lookup returns CDR1 DFQATT and CDR2 SNEGSKA (reference sequence). Primed by a sample-barcoded 5' primer and a J-beta primer mix, a second PCR proceeded for about 7 to 11 cycles. Researchers report that a template-switch adaptor with 12 random nucleotides tagged each cDNA molecule. There were at least 2.5 million CDR3-containing paired-end reads obtained from each sample. TCRdb used MiXCR to reprocess the 5' RACE reads, holding one entry per CDR3 protein. The sample holds 850,000 to 1,000,000 distinct CDR3 sequences, about 51% seen once. As for this clonotype: Antigen unknown.

V gene TRBV20-1 combines with J gene TRBJ2-3, with D perhaps TRBD2 (6 bases). The clonotype comes from a woman aged 55-69 years in good health. The sample consisted of blood. DNA for the CDR3: TGCAGTGCTAGGGACTACAAGCAGTATTTT. It yields the protein CSARDYKQYF.